This T cell receptor beta chain was recovered during a study of beta chain features in type 1 diabetes. On the study more broadly: Healthy donors and patients had similar age, gender and cell yields. Study-level findings and limits: At VDJ recombination sites, type 1 diabetes patients had fewer insertions and more deleted nucleotides.

The entirety of the isolated RNA underwent reverse transcription, so expressed TCRB transcripts were sequenced. Some clones are missing from TCRdb's copy, which holds only in-frame ones; the method was immunoSEQ multiplex PCR. The sample records almost 350,000 clones, roughly a fifth being singletons. For this clone: The antigen is not known.

Per the germline V gene, CDR1 is GTSNPN and CDR2 is SVGIG (reference sequence). CDR3 length: 15 amino acids. The trim removed 1 base at V and 6 bases at J, leaving 7 bases unmatched. The source material was naive CD4+ T cells from blood. The chain employs TRBV30 and TRBJ2-2, with 8 positions matching TRBD1. This receptor was identified in a woman between 18 and 29 years old in good health. CDR3 DNA: TGTGCCTGGAGTGGCCTTTCGACAGGGGCCGGGGAGCTGTTTTTT. Encoded protein: CAWSGLSTGAGELFF. Using reference TRBV30 and TRBJ2-2 for the parts outside the CDR3, the full variable domain is SQTIHQWPATLVQPVGSPLSLECTVEGTSNPNLYWYRQAAGRGLQLLFYSVGIGQISSEVPQNLSASRPQDRQFILSSKKLLLSDSGFYLCAWSGLSTGAGELFFGEGSRLTVL.